This T cell receptor beta chain was sequenced in a study of response to subunit inactivated influenza vaccine. TCRdb fed the RT-PCR reads into MiXCR, producing one record per CDR3 protein. The sample holds roughly 500,000 distinct CDR3 sequences, about 15% seen once. Whole-study results and caveats: With each seasonal influenza vaccination, the authors suggested, few new T cells are recruited.

This clonotype was detected a few times. The antigen is not known. Germline CDR1 reads SGHNT; CDR2 reads YYREEE (reference sequence). This CDR3 is 13 amino acids long. Trimming pared 4 bases from V and 5 bases from J, leaving 10 bases between. This clonotype originated in a man between 50 and 75 years old who received an inactivated influenza vaccine. The sample here was CD4+ T cells sorted from PBMCs, taken roughly 24 months after vaccination. The gene calls are TRBV5-4 and TRBJ2-1; D not certain. CDR3 bases: TGTGCCAGCAGCCAAGGGCTACACAATGAGCAGTTCTTC. This encodes CASSQGLHNEQFF.